Shown below are 21 T cell receptor beta chains from a single sample sequenced in a study of T cells in lung cancer brain metastases. Sequencing used immunoSEQ multiplex PCR; TCRdb keeps in-frame clones, though not all of them. The sample contains 5,000 to 7,000 clones, about 80% of which appear only once. The sequenced sample was tumor tissue from a brain metastasis. Receptors were obtained from a man aged 50-59 years with non-small cell lung cancer that had spread to the brain.

The rearrangement joins TRBV7-2 to TRBJ1-5, with 9 positions matching TRBD1. V trimming: 1 base; J trimming: 7 bases; junction bases outside the gene matches: 8. Germline lookup yields CDR1 SGHTA and CDR2 FQGNSA. CDR3 length equals 16 residues. The CDR3 is CASSLGGGQGGQPQHF. CDR3 DNA sequence: TGTGCCAGCAGCTTAGGGGGGGGACAGGGCGGGCAGCCCCAGCATTTT.

The gene calls are TRBV5-1 and TRBJ1-1, with D maybe TRBD1 (6 bases). The V and J ends lost 0 bases and 0 bases respectively, with 15 bases between them. Germline V CDR1 and CDR2: SGHRS, YFSETQ. The CDR3 is 17 residues long. The CDR3 region has the DNA TGCGCCAGCAGCTTGGTTGTAGGGGGTAACATGAACACTGAAGCTTTCTTT. This translates into CASSLVVGGNMNTEAFF.

V and J are TRBV6-4 and TRBJ2-4; 7 bases match TRBD2. J gave up 0 bases and V 0 bases, and 5 bases lay outside the gene matches. The germline V gene has CDR1 MRHNA and CDR2 SNTAGT. The CDR3 consists of 17 residues. CDR3 region: CASSDSPRGLAKNIQYF. In nucleotides, the CDR3 is TGTGCCAGCAGTGACTCTCCGCGGGGGTTAGCCAAAAACATTCAGTACTTC.

V and J are TRBV7-8 and TRBJ1-6; 7 nucleotides line up with TRBD1. V lost 3 bases to trimming and J lost 6 bases; unmatched junction nucleotides: 8. This CDR3 contains 16 residues. CDR1 and CDR2 from the germline V gene are SGHVS and FQNEAQ. The CDR3: CASSLGKTGPNSPLHF. In DNA, the CDR3 is TGTGCCAGCAGCTTGGGCAAGACAGGGCCTAATTCACCCCTCCACTTT. The whole variable domain, filled in from reference TRBV7-8 and TRBJ1-6, reads GAGVSQSPRYKVAKRGQDVALRCDPISGHVSLFWYQQALGQGPEFLTYFQNEAQLDKSGLPSDRFFAERPEGSVSTLKIQRTQQEDSAVYLCASSLGKTGPNSPLHFGNGTRLTVT.

The V call is TRBV19, the J call TRBJ2-7, with D possibly matching TRBD2 (6 bases). CDR3 length equals 15 residues. Trimming shortened V by 5 bases and J by 5 bases, and 19 bases separated the two germline ends. CDR1 is LNHDA, CDR2 SQIVND, per germline (reference sequence). Written as DNA, the CDR3 is TGTGCCAGTAGTCTTGGACTGACTAGTTCGGACGAGCAGTACTTC. Encoded protein: CASSLGLTSSDEQYF. Full variable domain (outside the CDR3, taken from reference TRBV19 and TRBJ2-7): DGGITQSPKYLFRKEGQNVTLSCEQNLNHDAMYWYRQDPGQGLRLIYYSQIVNDFQKGDIAEGYSVSREKKESFPLTVTSAQKNPTAFYLCASSLGLTSSDEQYFGPGTRLTVT.

The rearrangement links TRBV9 to TRBJ1-6; a weak D match, TRBD1 (6 bases). The V end lost 4 bases, the J end lost 7 bases, and 15 bases lay between the germline ends. This CDR3 contains 15 residues. Looked up from germline, CDR1 is SGDLS and CDR2 is YYNGEE. The CDR3 is CASSSRPQGNSPLHF. The CDR3 DNA is TGTGCCAGCAGCTCCCGGCCGCAGGGGAATTCACCCCTCCACTTT. The variable domain in full, with the rest retrieved from reference TRBV9 and TRBJ1-6, is DSGVTQTPKHLITATGQRVTLRCSPRSGDLSVYWYQQSLDQGLQFLIQYYNGEERAKGNILERFSAQQFPDLHSELNLSSLELGDSALYFCASSSRPQGNSPLHFGNGTRLTVT.

V and J are TRBV5-4 and TRBJ1-1; D is uncertain. This CDR3 is 14 amino acids long. Between the trimmed V and J ends, which lost 0 bases and 4 bases, there was a span of 10 bases. Germline CDR1 reads SGHNT; CDR2 reads YYREEE (reference sequence). DNA of the CDR3: TGTGCCAGCAGCTTGGTAGGATCGGGCACTGAAGCTTTCTTT. It translates to CASSLVGSGTEAFF. The entire variable domain, with the rest obtained from reference TRBV5-4 and TRBJ1-1, is as follows: ETGVTQSPTHLIKTRGQQVTLRCSSQSGHNTVSWYQQALGQGPQFIFQYYREEENGRGNFPPRFSGLQFPNYSSELNVNALELDDSALYLCASSLVGSGTEAFFGQGTRLTVV.

This clone occurred once. This chain links TRBV12-5 with TRBJ2-1; TRBD2 matches 7 bases. V lost 5 bases to trimming and J lost 15 bases; unmatched junction nucleotides: 7. The germline V gene encodes CDR1 LGHNT and CDR2 FRNRAP. The CDR3 spans 11 residues. The CDR3 is CASGPSTSTFF. CDR3 in DNA: TGTGCTAGTGGTCCCTCGACTAGCACGTTCTTC.

The V gene is TRBV6-5, the J gene TRBJ2-2; weak D call: TRBD2 (5 bases). The germline V gene has CDR1 MNHEY and CDR2 SVGAGI. This CDR3 region has 14 residues. V lost 8 bases to trimming and J lost 5 bases, with 15 bases between them. Here the CDR3 DNA reads TGTGCCAGCTCAGCGGTCCCCCGAACCGGGGAGCTGTTTTTT. This sequence encodes CASSAVPRTGELFF.

The V call is TRBV5-1, the J call TRBJ2-7, with 11 nucleotides matching TRBD2. Germline CDR1 reads SGHRS; CDR2 reads YFSETQ. The CDR3 is made up of 15 amino acids. The V segment lost 1 base and the J segment 0 bases; nucleotides outside the gene matches: 0. The CDR3 DNA is TGCGCCAGCAGCTTGACTAGCGGGGGCTCCTACGAGCAGTACTTC. Residues: CASSLTSGGSYEQYF.

This sequence joins TRBV27 and TRBJ2-6, with D possibly TRBD2 on 5 matching bases. Trimming pared 3 bases from V and 0 bases from J, leaving 12 bases between. Per germline, CDR1 MNHEY and CDR2 SMNVEV (reference sequence). This CDR3 is built from 17 residues. CDR3 DNA sequence: TGTGCCAGCAGTTTCCCCGGGGTAATCTCTGGGGCCAACGTCCTGACTTTC. Translation gives CASSFPGVISGANVLTF.

The chain carries TRBV5-4 and TRBJ2-5; D uncertain. Trimming pared 3 bases from V and 2 bases from J, leaving 2 bases between. Per the germline V gene, CDR1 is SGHNT and CDR2 is YYREEE (reference sequence). The CDR3 consists of 11 residues. The CDR3 sequence is CASSWQETQYF. CDR3 DNA sequence: TGTGCCAGCAGCTGGCAAGAGACCCAGTACTTC.

This chain joins TRBV19 and TRBJ2-7; TRBD1 matches 7 bases. CDR1 and CDR2 from the germline V gene are LNHDA and SQIVND (reference sequence). The V gene end was trimmed by 3 bases and the J gene end by 3 bases; junction bases not matched to a gene: 5. The CDR3 spans 14 residues. This CDR3 reads CASSITAGGYEQYF. The CDR3 nucleotides read TGTGCCAGTAGTATTACGGCAGGGGGCTACGAGCAGTACTTC.

This chain uses TRBV9 with TRBJ1-3; 7 bases are shared with TRBD1. The J segment lost 7 bases and the V segment lost 3 bases, leaving 10 bases of the junction unmatched. Germline CDR1 reads SGDLS; CDR2 reads YYNGEE. The CDR3 has 15 amino acids. As DNA, the CDR3 is TGTGCCAGCAGCGCAATTTCAGGGGGTCCGAACACCATATATTTT. Its translation: CASSAISGGPNTIYF.

With respect to this clone: A much bigger clone sits one base away, suggesting this may be a read error. The chain carries TRBV6-5 and TRBJ1-1, with TRBD1 as a possible D gene (5 bases). The V and J ends lost 4 bases and 4 bases respectively, with 13 bases between them. This CDR3 is built from 14 residues. Germline CDR1 MNHEY, CDR2 SVGAGI. DNA for the CDR3: TGTGCCAGCAGTTGGAGGCCGGGGGGCACTGAAGCTTTCTTT. It is translated as CASSWRPGGTEAFF.

This chain uses TRBV6-5 with TRBJ1-1; D gene ambiguous. Germline assignment: CDR1 MNHEY and CDR2 SVGAGI. CDR3 length: 11 amino acids. The ends were cut back, 2 bases at V and 7 bases at J, with 5 bases in the middle. CDR3 protein: CASSYGVEAFF. CDR3 in DNA: TGTGCCAGCAGTTACGGGGTTGAAGCTTTCTTT.

This clone was picked up one time. V is TRBV7-2 and J is TRBJ2-3; no definite D call. Germline V gene data show CDR1 as SGHTA and CDR2 as FQGNSA. This CDR3 has 12 residues. V lost 3 bases, J lost 8 bases, and 9 bases lay in between. The CDR3 loop reads CASSFPAATQYF. The CDR3 DNA reads as TGTGCCAGCAGCTTTCCAGCCGCTACGCAGTATTTT.

The CDR3 nucleotides read TGTGCCAGCAGTTTTGGCAGGGCGACCAAAAACATTCAGTACTTC. Protein: CASSFGRATKNIQYF. The chain couples TRBV27 to TRBJ2-4, with a tentative D call TRBD1 (5 bases). From germline, CDR1 is MNHEY and CDR2 SMNVEV (reference sequence). Trimming removed 3 bases from V and 2 bases from J, with 11 bases in between. The CDR3 spans 15 residues.

This clone appeared a single time. This chain links TRBV13 with TRBJ1-5, with D possibly TRBD1 on 5 matching bases. Between the trimmed V and J ends, which lost 0 bases and 7 bases, there was a span of 10 bases. Germline CDR1 reads PRHDT; CDR2 reads FYEKMQ (reference sequence). The CDR3 length is 14 residues. This CDR3 reads CASSLGGRGQPQHF. The CDR3 bases are TGTGCCAGCAGCTTAGGGGGAAGGGGCCAGCCCCAGCATTTT.

This clone turned up a few times. The chain links TRBV7-2 to TRBJ1-4, with 10 bases matching TRBD1. There are 15 residues in the CDR3. The germline CDR1 and CDR2 sequences are SGHTA and FQGNSA. Trimming took 1 base from V and 10 from J; bases not matched to a gene: 6. In DNA form, the CDR3 reads TGTGCCAGCAGCTTAGAGACAGGGGGCGCGGGAAAACTGTTTTTT. Protein product: CASSLETGGAGKLFF.

This chain joins TRBV4-1 and TRBJ1-6; D perhaps matches TRBD1 (6 bases). Trimming took off 4 bases at V and 7 bases at J, with 14 bases between the two ends. The germline V gene has CDR1 MGHRA and CDR2 YSYEKL. The CDR3 contains 15 residues. CDR3 loop: CASSPGEQGNSPLHF. The DNA of the CDR3 is TGCGCCAGCAGCCCCGGAGAACAGGGAAATTCACCCCTCCACTTT.